This T cell receptor (beta chain) was identified during a study of cytomegalovirus exposure and HLA in healthy donors. Turning to the study itself: Out of 350 to 400 genotyped donors, roughly 80% belonged to the Caucasian-associated ancestry cluster.

Note on this clone: Its antigen is as yet unknown.

Trimming took off 4 bases at V and 8 bases at J, with 22 bases between the two ends. This CDR3 has 16 amino acids. Study results and caveats: Analyses of presence and absence presupposed an approximately uniform sequencing depth across donors. In vitro, a few CMV-associated chains proved specific for CMV antigens. Researchers left out some V segments, among them TRBV6-2 and TRBV6-3, as indistinguishable.

The study ran its PCR with 60 Vbeta and 13 Jbeta primers. Method: immunoSEQ multiplex PCR; TCRdb's copy keeps in-frame clones and lacks some. The table includes about 120,000 clones, around 81% detected once. Sequencing was done on a sample of PBMCs. The receptor comes from a woman aged 40 to 49 in good health and CMV-seronegative. This sequence joins TRBV5-3 and TRBJ2-1; D is ambiguous. TRBV5-3 is an ORF; its function is uncertain. The CDR3 loop is CARSPSPNWFQHEQFF. The CDR3 coding sequence is TGTGCCAGAAGCCCCTCCCCTAATTGGTTCCAACATGAGCAGTTCTTC.